These T cell receptor beta chains were read from a single sample in a study of Ad26.COV2.S vaccination and SARS-CoV-2 variants. The repertoire was sequenced with immunoSEQ multiplex PCR; TCRdb's copy has only in-frame clones and lacks some. The repertoire holds about 410,000 clones, with 70% to 90% as singletons. The sample here was peripheral blood, taken in a trial of Ad26.COV2.S vaccine versus placebo. These receptor sequences come from a person between 18 and 59 years old who received the Ad26.COV2.S COVID-19 vaccine or a placebo. Both conserved end residues are part of each CDR3. Clone sizes are given selectively: once, few, many, or a class where the clone is expanded.

TRBV29-1	-	CSVDGDEDGDYEQYF
TRBV14	once	CASSRRTVRDTGELFF
TRBV19	-	CASSPDREAYEQYF
TRBV28	-	CASSPLTRWYEQYF
TRBV19	-	CATGQGSATYEQYF
TRBV19	-	CASSSTGHKAYEQYF
TRBV19	-	CASSINRGIMNTEAFF
TRBV2	-	CASSRSILETQYF
TRBV5-1	-	CASSGANVLTF
TRBV7-9	-	CASSSPQFSGSPLHF
TRBV13	many	CASSNRQALNTEAFF
TRBV6-5	-	CASSLTGKNIQYF
TRBV10-2	-	CATQQGAGSYEQYF
TRBV4-2	-	CASSPRLAGTEQFF
TRBV6-5	-	CASSTTGGSDTQYF
TRBV29-1	-	CSLSEPRGLTDTQYF
TRBV19	few	CASKRGNQPQHF
TRBV5-5	-	CASSLAGTGSYEQYF
TRBV10-2	-	CASSDIAGGHNEQFF
TRBV3-1/TRBV3-2	-	CASSQDVGGGSYEQYF
TRBV15	-	CATSRGGEGNQPQHF
TRBV5-1	-	CASSLGVGRANYGYTF
TRBV7-9	-	CASSLPASTDTQYF
TRBV5-1	-	CASTGVTKGELFF
TRBV7-3	-	CASSRRGMTSAHNEQFF
TRBV19	once	CASSYGGPYEQYF
TRBV27	-	CASSFQGASNEQFF
TRBV6-5	-	CATSRATEAFF